Presented here are 6 T cell receptor beta chains from one specimen sequenced in a study of Tregs in tolerant kidney transplant recipients. Only in-frame clones appear in the TCRdb table, and some are missing; sequencing was by immunoSEQ multiplex PCR. The sample's table shows about 48,000 clones. The sequences come from CD4+ T cells from blood, collected before the transplant. These receptors all stem from a human donor who received a combined kidney and bone marrow transplant.

On this clone itself: Sequencing ends 3 residues short of the CDR3 end; the germline J gene provides the rest. V and J are TRBV7-3 and TRBJ2-1; D remains ambiguous. From germline, CDR1 is SGHTA and CDR2 FQGTGA. With 3 bases removed from V and 7 bases from J, the gap between germline ends came to 16 bases. The CDR3 covers 15 residues. Partial CDR3 DNA: TGTGCCAGCAGCTTCGATAGTACCCCGGTTAATGAG. Its translation: CASSFDSTPVNE. The whole CDR3 protein is CASSFDSTPVNEQFF.

With regard to this clone: The read terminates 3 residues ahead of where the CDR3 ends, so the germline J gene completes it. The V call is TRBV18, the J call TRBJ1-3; 7 nucleotides agree with TRBD1. The CDR3 consists of 15 residues. CDR1 KGHSH and CDR2 LQKENI come from the germline V gene. V was clipped by 3 bases and J by 8 bases; unmatched bases: 10. The CDR3 DNA, read in part, is TGTGCCAGCTCACCGCCGGGACTCACAGGGGACACC. Its protein is CASSPPGLTGDT. The full-length CDR3 reads as CASSPPGLTGDTIYF.

Notes on this clone: With the read ending 3 residues before the CDR3 end, the germline J gene is used to fill in that end. The chain couples TRBV5-1 to TRBJ1-2, with 7 bases fitting TRBD1. This CDR3 comprises 16 residues. Germline CDR1 is SGHRS and CDR2 is YFSETQ. CDR3 DNA, as far as it was read: TGCGCCAGCAGCTTGAGCCCTTCGACAGGGTCCGAGGGC. It codes for CASSLSPSTGSEG. The whole CDR3 is CASSLSPSTGSEGYTF.

About this clone: Read sequence stops 3 residues before the CDR3 end, and the germline J gene provides the missing end. The rearrangement uses TRBV7-2 and TRBJ2-5; no definite D call. V dropped 0 bases and J dropped 0 bases, with 5 bases sitting between them. The CDR3 covers 14 residues. Germline V gene lookup returns CDR1 SGHTA and CDR2 FQGNSA. This chain's CDR3 is CASSLAGNQETQYF. The CDR3 bases that were read are TGTGCCAGCAGCTTAGCGGGCAACCAAGAGACC.

The CDR3 loop reads CASSLAGREDYGYTF. The covered CDR3 bases are TGCGCCAGCAGCTTGGCCGGCAGGGAGGACTATGGC. The J gene is TRBJ1-2, the V gene TRBV5-1, with TRBD1 as a possible D gene (5 bases). The read terminates 3 residues before the CDR3 end, so the remaining end is supplied by the germline J gene. The germline gives CDR1 SGHRS, CDR2 YFSETQ. The CDR3 extends over 15 amino acids. V gave up 0 bases and J gave up 3 bases, with 12 bases separating them.

As to this clone: The read gets to within 3 residues of the CDR3 end, and the germline J gene fills in the rest. The rearrangement uses TRBV2 and TRBJ1-5; D ambiguous. Trimming cost V 1 base and J 0 bases, with 7 bases left between them. The germline gives CDR1 SNHLY, CDR2 FYNNEI. The CDR3 has 15 residues. The DNA read from the CDR3 is TGTGCCAGCAGTGAAGGGCAGGCTAGCAATCAGCCC. This translates into CASSEGQASNQP. The whole CDR3 reads CASSEGQASNQPQHF.